This T cell receptor beta chain came from a study of T cells in Graves' hyperthyroidism and ophthalmopathy. Turning to the study itself: Once the initial diagnosis was made, peripheral blood was obtained before any treatment.

Amplification of TCR beta CDR3 regions used RNA as the template. With the HTBI primer set, the TCR CDR3 went through a first round of RT-PCR. TCRdb re-called the multiplex PCR reads with MiXCR, one entry per CDR3 protein. This sample has around 300,000 distinct CDR3 sequences, with approximately 15% found just once. Overall study findings and caveats: Model predictions of ophthalmopathy came a median approximately seven months before onset. Expanded thyroid clonotypes (above 0.001) were mostly also found in blood.

CDR3 size: 18 residues. Trimming left V 2 bases short and J 2 bases short, with 22 bases between. Germline V gene lookup returns CDR1 SQVTM and CDR2 ANQGSEA. Subjects aged 18 to 65 presented with newly diagnosed hyperthyroidism of less than 2 months' duration. This clonotype showed up many times. What it binds is not known. The sequence was obtained from a woman aged 25 to 39 with Graves' hyperthyroidism. The sequencing sample was made of blood. The rearrangement joins TRBV29-1 to TRBJ2-1; D possibly uses TRBD1 or TRBD2 (5 bases each). In DNA form, the CDR3 reads TGCAGCGTTGAAAGGGGCGGGCACGAGGGTACCCCCTACAATGAGCAGTTCTTC. This translates into CSVERGGHEGTPYNEQFF.